The 2 T cell receptor beta chains reported below all come from one sample, sequenced in a study of T cell repertoires in cytomegalovirus infection (dated by TCRdb to the late 2010s). Sequencer: Illumina HiSeq 1500. Clones were called with MiXCR by TCRdb after fastp trimmed the public reads at Q25, and only in-frame beta chains were retained. Each CDR3 protein gets just one entry, which takes the most common genes and DNA from the rows behind it. The sample contains some 600,000 distinct CDR3 sequences, roughly 24% of them found a single time. The ten largest clones take up around 8% of the sample. The sequenced material came from CD8+ T cells from PBMCs. The receptors originated from a human donor in good health (CMV status not recorded). Some clones in this sample may be carry-over from other donors' samples.

This clonotype is deemed medium-sized. J is TRBJ2-7 and V is TRBV7-8; D ambiguous. There are 17 residues in the CDR3. Germline assignment: CDR1 SGHVS and CDR2 FQNEAQ. Trimming cost V 4 bases and J 6 bases, with 25 bases left between them. CDR3 coding DNA: TGTGCCAGCAGCTCAAGAAAAGCATTAAACAGACCCTCCGAGCAGTACGTC. Its translation is CASSSRKALNRPSEQYV.

V and J are TRBV29-1 and TRBJ2-7; D is ambiguous. The CDR3 covers 13 residues. Germline V gives CDR1 SQVTM, CDR2 ANQGSEA. Trimming pared 1 base from V and 1 base from J, leaving 8 bases between. This chain's CDR3 is CSVEGVNSYEQYF. The CDR3 coding sequence is TGCAGCGTTGAAGGGGTCAATTCCTACGAGCAGTACTTC.